These 17 T cell receptor beta chains share one sample of origin, sequenced in a study of spatial heterogeneity in lung cancer. Time point in this sample: sample taken at primary tumor resection. MiXCR, run by TCRdb on the 5' RACE reads, gives a single entry per CDR3 protein. The table lists about 22,000 distinct CDR3 sequences, 4.5% to 7% of them singletons. Sequences were derived from PBMCs, sampled at surgery. Source of these receptors: a male donor with early-stage non-small cell lung cancer.

Ten or more counts support this clonotype. The rearrangement joins TRBV2 to TRBJ2-7; D not certain. CDR3 size: 13 residues. Germline loops: CDR1 SNHLY, CDR2 FYNNEI. V shed 5 bases and J shed 4 bases, with 12 bases lying between them. The CDR3 here is CASSLGQLYEQYF. In DNA, the CDR3 is TGTGCCAGCAGTCTAGGGCAGCTGTACGAGCAGTACTTC.

J is TRBJ1-5 and V is TRBV2; tentative D call: TRBD1 (6 bases). With 6 bases removed from V and 3 bases from J, the gap between germline ends came to 12 bases. Germline assignment: CDR1 SNHLY and CDR2 FYNNEI. This CDR3 spans 14 amino acids. The CDR3 spells CASRYRAFNQPQHF. CDR3 DNA: TGTGCCAGCAGGTACAGGGCTTTCAATCAGCCCCAGCATTTT.

This clonotype was detected many times. This chain uses TRBV12-3 or TRBV12-4 with TRBJ2-1; the D gene is possibly TRBD1 (6 bases). The germline V and J ends were trimmed by 4 bases and 6 bases, with 16 bases remaining between them. CDR3 length equals 15 residues. The chain's CDR3 is CASSSTGRLFNEQFF. CDR3 bases: TGTGCCAGCAGTTCGACAGGAAGGCTCTTCAATGAGCAGTTCTTC.

In this sample, this clonotype turned up many times. The chain recombines TRBV5-5 with TRBJ1-1; 12 bases map to TRBD1. Germline lookup yields CDR1 SGHKS and CDR2 YYEKEE (reference sequence). V lost 4 bases to trimming and J lost 5 bases; unmatched junction nucleotides: 9. This CDR3 is 16 amino acids long. This CDR3 is CASSRGQGAITTEAFF. The CDR3, as DNA: TGTGCCAGCAGCCGGGGACAGGGGGCGATTACGACTGAAGCTTTCTTT.

In its sample, this clonotype was seen many times. The chain employs TRBV2 and TRBJ2-7, with D perhaps assigned TRBD1 or TRBD2 (5 bases each). Germline loops: CDR1 SNHLY, CDR2 FYNNEI. Trimming took 7 bases from V and 3 from J, leaving 13 bases between them. The CDR3 sequence is 13 residues long. CDR3 coding DNA: TGTGCCAGCACCTCCGGGACCGACTACGAGCAGTACTTC. As protein: CASTSGTDYEQYF.

Notes on this clonotype: A much larger clone lies one base from this, so it may be a read error. The chain links TRBV5-1 to TRBJ2-1; tentatively, D is TRBD1 (6 bases). This CDR3 region has 14 residues. Germline CDR1 is SGHRS and CDR2 is YFSETQ. As DNA, the CDR3 is TGCGCCAGCAGCTATGGACAGTCCTGCAATGAGCAGTTCTTC. Translating gives CASSYGQSCNEQFF.

This clonotype appeared a few times. V gene TRBV24-1 combines with J gene TRBJ1-2, with D possibly TRBD1 on 5 matching bases. Looked up from germline, CDR1 is KGHDR and CDR2 is SFDVKD. Deletions cut 9 bases from V and 8 bases from J, with 12 bases between. The CDR3 totals 11 residues. CDR3 in DNA: TGTGCCACCTTCGGAGGGGACGGCTACACCTTC. Encoded protein: CATFGGDGYTF.

About this clonotype itself: Without the conserved terminal phenylalanine or tryptophan, this CDR3 likely stems from a read error. V is TRBV28 and J is TRBJ1-1, with 8 bases identical to TRBD1. The CDR3 loop spans 14 amino acids. Germline V lookup: CDR1 MDHEN, CDR2 SYDVKM. The CDR3 sequence is CASLRPQGDTEAFI. The CDR3 nucleotides are TGTGCCAGCCTCCGCCCACAGGGGGACACAGAAGCTTTCATT.

By share, this clonotype counts as medium-sized. The chain couples TRBV7-8 to TRBJ2-2; TRBD1 agrees at 7 bases. V shed 4 bases, J shed 1 base, and the junction held 0 bases outside the gene matches. This CDR3 contains 14 residues. Germline assignment: CDR1 SGHVS and CDR2 FQNEAQ. The CDR3 DNA sequence: TGTGCCAGCAGCTGGGACAGGAACACCGGGGAGCTGTTTTTT. Translating it yields CASSWDRNTGELFF.

This clonotype was found many times. The chain uses TRBV20-1 and TRBJ2-5, with a weak D call TRBD2 (5 bases). Trimming pared 6 bases from V and 4 bases from J, leaving 18 bases between. This CDR3 is 14 amino acids long. The V gene's germline CDR1 is DFQATT and CDR2 SNEGSKA (reference sequence). For the CDR3, the DNA is TGCAGTGCAGGCGGGCAGCCCCGCCGAGAGACCCAGTACTTC. It encodes CSAGGQPRRETQYF.

Many counts were recorded for this clonotype. This chain connects TRBV15 to TRBJ2-5; D is uncertain. Trimming took 0 bases from V and 1 from J, leaving 9 bases between them. This CDR3 is built from 15 residues. Germline values: CDR1 LNHNV, CDR2 YYDKDF (reference sequence). The CDR3 DNA follows: TGTGCCACCAGCAGAGATTTAGGAGCCCAAGAGACCCAGTACTTC. This gives the protein CATSRDLGAQETQYF.

This clonotype was detected only a few times. The genes are TRBV6-5 and TRBJ2-5; 8 bases are shared with TRBD1. With V trimmed by 5 bases and J by 5 bases, 10 bases remained unmatched. There are 15 residues in the CDR3. From germline, CDR1 is MNHEY and CDR2 SVGAGI. This CDR3 reads CASSTMDRARETQYF. In DNA form, the CDR3 reads TGTGCCAGCAGTACCATGGACAGGGCGAGGGAGACCCAGTACTTC.

The V call is TRBV7-2, the J call TRBJ2-1; D is tentatively TRBD1 or TRBD2 (6 bases each). CDR1 SGHTA and CDR2 FQGNSA come from the germline V gene. Trimming cost V 1 base and J 2 bases, with 9 bases left between them. The CDR3 contains 15 residues. The CDR3: CASSLEGGPYNEQFF. CDR3 sequence (DNA): TGTGCCAGCAGCTTAGAGGGGGGACCCTACAATGAGCAGTTCTTC.

In its sample, this clonotype was seen many times. V is TRBV19 and J is TRBJ2-6; 7 bases fit TRBD2. With 7 bases clipped from V and 4 bases from J, the junction kept 4 bases outside the gene matches. CDR3 length equals 14 residues. CDR1 and CDR2 from the germline V gene are LNHDA and SQIVND (reference sequence). The CDR3 loop reads CASTRGDGANVLTF. In nucleotides, the CDR3 is TGTGCCAGTACTCGGGGGGACGGGGCCAACGTCCTGACTTTC.

This clonotype was seen many times. This chain links TRBV5-1 with TRBJ2-7; tentatively, D is TRBD1 (7 bases). Looked up from germline, CDR1 is SGHRS and CDR2 is YFSETQ. The CDR3 has 13 amino acids. The germline V and J ends were trimmed by 6 bases and 3 bases, with 13 bases remaining between them. This chain's CDR3 is CASKRQGGYEQYF. The CDR3 nucleotides read TGCGCCAGCAAGCGCCAGGGGGGCTACGAGCAGTACTTC.

This clonotype was seen ten or more times. The J gene is TRBJ1-4, the V gene TRBV5-5; D uncertain. Germline V gives CDR1 SGHKS, CDR2 YYEKEE (reference sequence). This CDR3 has 15 amino acids. V dropped 2 bases and J dropped 0 bases, with 8 bases sitting between them. This chain's CDR3 is CASSFPGTTNEKLFF. CDR3 nucleotide sequence: TGTGCCAGCAGCTTCCCGGGGACAACTAATGAAAAACTGTTTTTT. The full variable domain, completed using reference TRBV5-5 and TRBJ1-4, is DAGVTQSPTHLIKTRGQQVTLRCSPISGHKSVSWYQQVLGQGPQFIFQYYEKEERGRGNFPDRFSARQFPNYSSELNVNALLLGDSALYLCASSFPGTTNEKLFFGSGTQLSVL.

This chain connects TRBV7-2 to TRBJ1-4; D is undetermined. Germline CDR1 SGHTA, CDR2 FQGNSA. The CDR3 is 12 amino acids. V was cut by 5 bases and J by 4 bases, with 5 bases left in between. Here the CDR3 DNA reads TGTGCCAGCAGCCTCTTTAATGAAAAACTGTTTTTT. Translated, it gives CASSLFNEKLFF.